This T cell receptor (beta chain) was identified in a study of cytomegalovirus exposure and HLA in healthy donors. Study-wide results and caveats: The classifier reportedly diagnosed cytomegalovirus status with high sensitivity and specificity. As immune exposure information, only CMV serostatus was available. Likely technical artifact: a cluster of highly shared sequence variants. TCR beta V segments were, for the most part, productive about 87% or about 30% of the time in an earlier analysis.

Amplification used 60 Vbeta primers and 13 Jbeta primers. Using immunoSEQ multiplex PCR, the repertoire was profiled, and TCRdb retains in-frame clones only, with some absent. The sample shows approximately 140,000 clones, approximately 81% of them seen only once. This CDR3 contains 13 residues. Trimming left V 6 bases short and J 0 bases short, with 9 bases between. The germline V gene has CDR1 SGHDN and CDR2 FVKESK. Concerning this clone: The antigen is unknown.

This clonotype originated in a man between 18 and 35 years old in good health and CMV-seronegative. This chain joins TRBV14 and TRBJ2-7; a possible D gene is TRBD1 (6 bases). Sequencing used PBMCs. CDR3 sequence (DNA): TGTGCCAGCAGGCCGGACAGCTCCTACGAGCAGTACTTC. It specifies CASRPDSSYEQYF.